This entry features one T cell receptor beta chain sequence. Antigen unknown. TCRdb ran MiXCR on the RT-PCR reads and lists one entry per CDR3 protein. The repertoire holds about 570,000 distinct CDR3 sequences, with around 10% as singletons. The data stem from a study of response to subunit inactivated influenza vaccine. The CDR3 runs to 16 residues. V dropped 0 bases and J dropped 1 base, with 12 bases sitting between them. The germline CDR1 and CDR2 sequences are LNHNV and YYDKDF (reference sequence). Findings and limits, study-wide: Researchers suggested that each seasonal influenza vaccination recruits few new T cells.

This sample was also put to use in a study of T cells expressing NK-cell markers. Per that paper: With UMIs, 5'RACE template switching was used to make TCR beta cDNA. Sorted CD3+CD56+NKG2C+, CD3+CD56+NKG2C- and CD3+CD56-NKG2C+ T cells provided the TCR beta repertoires. Seven of the eight sequenced donors were HCMV-seropositive; one was seronegative. A range of about 1.0-8% of CD8+ T cells consisted of dominant NKG2C+ clonotypes in a handful of donors.

Here the sequenced sample was PBMCs from blood, taken on the day of vaccination. This chain uses TRBV15 with TRBJ2-5; D uncertain. The sequence came from a man aged 50 to 60 who received an inactivated influenza vaccine. The DNA of the CDR3 is TGTGCCACCAGCAGAGATGGTTTAACAGCCCAAGAGACCCAGTACTTC. Its translation is CATSRDGLTAQETQYF.